The T cell receptor (beta chain) under discussion was sequenced for a study of blood T cell repertoires in COVID-19. Across the study: From T cells, B-cell-depleted T cells, or PBMCs came the material, which was cDNA or gDNA.

This CDR3 is 16 amino acids long. Looked up from germline, CDR1 is MNHEY and CDR2 is SMNVEV (reference sequence). V was clipped by 7 bases and J by 10 bases; unmatched bases: 14. Study processing details: The assay estimated nucleated cells by amplifying reference gene primers. Here immunoSEQ multiplex PCR was the method, and the copy in TCRdb shows in-frame clones only, minus some. V, J and clone size were drawn from that table, and D and trimming were deduced from the DNA. The table has 68,000 or so clones, more than 60% seen once. This clonotype was obtained from a human donor in a cohort sampled during active COVID-19. The sample consisted of peripheral blood. V usage is TRBV27 and J usage is TRBJ1-6; 9 positions match TRBD1. CDR3 loop: CASTQPHGTGRSPLHF. The CDR3 coding sequence is TGTGCCAGCACTCAACCCCACGGGACAGGGAGATCACCCCTCCACTTT.